The rows below give T cell receptor beta chains drawn from one sample of a study of T cells in Graves' hyperthyroidism and ophthalmopathy. MiXCR was run by TCRdb on the multiplex PCR reads, yielding one entry per CDR3 protein. The sample records under 300,000 distinct CDR3 sequences, around 15% being singletons. Sequenced: blood. All receptors derive from a woman aged 40 to 50 with Graves' hyperthyroidism. Each CDR3 is given with its conserved first and last residue. A D gene is named only where the DNA matches it firmly. Part of the rows lack a size; the others show once, few, many or a class for expanded clones.

J: TRBJ1-2; D: TRBD1; size: .; V: TRBV19; DNA: TGTGCCAGTAGTAAAGGGGGCCCCTATGGCTACACCTTC; CDR3: CASSKGGPYGYTF
J: TRBJ1-2; D: TRBD1; size: few; V: TRBV7-2; DNA: TGTGCCAGCAGCCCCGGGACAGGGTCTGGCTACACCTTC; CDR3: CASSPGTGSGYTF
J: TRBJ2-2; D: .; size: many; V: TRBV5-1; DNA: TGCGCCAGCAGCTTGGAAGGATTGGGCACCGGGGAGCTGTTTTTT; CDR3: CASSLEGLGTGELFF
J: TRBJ2-5; D: .; size: .; V: TRBV14; DNA: TGTGCCAGCAGCCTTGGGCAGGGAAAGGCCCAGTACTTC; CDR3: CASSLGQGKAQYF
J: TRBJ1-2; D: .; size: many; V: TRBV6-1; DNA: TGTGCCAGCAGCCCGGACGGAGGGTGGGCCTATGGCTACACCTTC; CDR3: CASSPDGGWAYGYTF
J: TRBJ2-5; D: TRBD1; size: many; V: TRBV12-3/TRBV12-4; DNA: TGTGCCAGCAGGAGGACAGGGAGAGAGACCCAGTACTTC; CDR3: CASRRTGRETQYF
J: TRBJ1-3; D: .; size: .; V: TRBV14; DNA: TGTGCCAGCAGCCAAGACAGGACCTCTGGAAACACCATATATTTT; CDR3: CASSQDRTSGNTIYF
J: TRBJ1-2; D: TRBD1; size: many; V: TRBV14; DNA: TGTGCCAGCAGCCATTGGACAGGGTATGGCTACACCTTC; CDR3: CASSHWTGYGYTF
J: TRBJ2-7; D: .; size: many; V: TRBV2; DNA: TGTGCCAGCAGTGAGTTTCCCTACGAGCAGTACTTC; CDR3: CASSEFPYEQYF
J: TRBJ2-1; D: .; size: few; V: TRBV6-1; DNA: TGTGCCGGCAGTACAGGACCCCGGGATGAGCAGTTCTTC; CDR3: CAGSTGPRDEQFF
J: TRBJ2-7; D: .; size: many; V: TRBV18; DNA: TGTGCCAGCTCACCACCCAGCTACGAGCAGTACTTC; CDR3: CASSPPSYEQYF
J: TRBJ2-1; D: .; size: many; V: TRBV5-1; DNA: TGCGCCAGCAGCTTAGGCGGGACCTCCAATGAGCAGTTCTTC; CDR3: CASSLGGTSNEQFF
J: TRBJ1-6; D: .; size: few; V: TRBV7-2; DNA: TGTGCCAGCAGCCCCCCAGGAAATTCACCCCTCCACTTT; CDR3: CASSPPGNSPLHF
J: TRBJ1-2; D: .; size: many; V: TRBV28; DNA: TGTGCCAGCAGTACATACGCCTCAGGGAACTATGGCTACACCTTC; CDR3: CASSTYASGNYGYTF
J: TRBJ2-7; D: .; size: .; V: TRBV4-1; DNA: TGCGCCAGCAGCAGGGCCCCCTCCTCCAGAGTAAATCCCTACGAGCAGTACTTC; CDR3: CASSRAPSSRVNPYEQYF
J: TRBJ2-1; D: TRBD2; size: many; V: TRBV12-3/TRBV12-4; DNA: TGTGCCAGCAGGGGACGGATAGCGGGAGTAGTGAATGAGCAGTTCTTC; CDR3: CASRGRIAGVVNEQFF
J: TRBJ2-7; D: .; size: many; V: TRBV5-1; DNA: TGCGCCAGCAGCTTGGCCCTGACCGTAGGGGACGAGCAGTACTTC; CDR3: CASSLALTVGDEQYF
J: TRBJ2-3; D: .; size: many; V: TRBV7-2; DNA: TGTGCCAGCAGCTTAGCCTCACTGGATACGCAGTATTTT; CDR3: CASSLASLDTQYF
J: TRBJ1-2; D: .; size: .; V: TRBV19; DNA: TGTGCCAGTAGTATTGCCAACGATCCCTTACGTGATGGCTACACCTTC; CDR3: CASSIANDPLRDGYTF